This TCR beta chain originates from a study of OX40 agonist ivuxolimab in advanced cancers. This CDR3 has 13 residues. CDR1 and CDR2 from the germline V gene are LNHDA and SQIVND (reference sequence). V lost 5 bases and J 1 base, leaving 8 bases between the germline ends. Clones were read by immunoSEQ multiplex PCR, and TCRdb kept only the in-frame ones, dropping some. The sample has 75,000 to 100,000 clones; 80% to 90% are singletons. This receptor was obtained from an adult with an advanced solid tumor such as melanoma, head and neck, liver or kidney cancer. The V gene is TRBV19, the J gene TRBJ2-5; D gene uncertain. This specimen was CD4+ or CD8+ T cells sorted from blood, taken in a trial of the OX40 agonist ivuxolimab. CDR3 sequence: CASSPYSQETQYF. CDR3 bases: TGTGCCAGTAGTCCTTATAGCCAAGAGACCCAGTACTTC.